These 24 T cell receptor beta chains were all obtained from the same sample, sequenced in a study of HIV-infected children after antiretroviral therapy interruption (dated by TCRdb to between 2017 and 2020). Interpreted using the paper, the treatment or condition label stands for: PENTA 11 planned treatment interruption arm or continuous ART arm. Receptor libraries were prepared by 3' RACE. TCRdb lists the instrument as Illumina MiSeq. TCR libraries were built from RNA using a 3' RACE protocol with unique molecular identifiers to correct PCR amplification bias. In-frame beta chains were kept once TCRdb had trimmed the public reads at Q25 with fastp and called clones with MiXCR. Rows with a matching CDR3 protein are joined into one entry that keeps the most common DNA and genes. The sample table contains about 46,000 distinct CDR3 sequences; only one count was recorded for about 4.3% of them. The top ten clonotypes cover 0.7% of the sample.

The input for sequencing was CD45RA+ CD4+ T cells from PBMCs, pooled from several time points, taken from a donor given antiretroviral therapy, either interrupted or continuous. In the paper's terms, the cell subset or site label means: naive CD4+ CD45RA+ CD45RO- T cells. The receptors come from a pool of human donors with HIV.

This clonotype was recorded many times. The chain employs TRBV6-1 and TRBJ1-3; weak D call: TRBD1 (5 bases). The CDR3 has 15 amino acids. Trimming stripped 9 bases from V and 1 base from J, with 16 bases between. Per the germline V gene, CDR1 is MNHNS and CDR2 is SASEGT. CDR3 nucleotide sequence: TGTGCCAGTGCCAGGGCGGGAGATTCTGGAAACACCATATATTTT. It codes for CASARAGDSGNTIYF.

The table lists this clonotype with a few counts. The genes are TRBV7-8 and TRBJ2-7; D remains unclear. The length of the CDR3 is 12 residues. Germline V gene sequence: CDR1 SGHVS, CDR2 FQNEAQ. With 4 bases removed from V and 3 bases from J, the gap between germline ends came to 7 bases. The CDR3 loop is CASSSTSYEQYF. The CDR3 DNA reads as TGTGCCAGCAGCTCGACGAGCTACGAGCAGTACTTC.

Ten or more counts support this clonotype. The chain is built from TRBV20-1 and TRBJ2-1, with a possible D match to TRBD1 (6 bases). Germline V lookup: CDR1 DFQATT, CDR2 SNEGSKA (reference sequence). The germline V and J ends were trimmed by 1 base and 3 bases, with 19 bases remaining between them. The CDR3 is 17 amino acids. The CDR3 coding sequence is TGCAGTGCTAGAGTTAGGTTCGGGCAGGGGAACTACAATGAGCAGTTCTTC. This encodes CSARVRFGQGNYNEQFF.

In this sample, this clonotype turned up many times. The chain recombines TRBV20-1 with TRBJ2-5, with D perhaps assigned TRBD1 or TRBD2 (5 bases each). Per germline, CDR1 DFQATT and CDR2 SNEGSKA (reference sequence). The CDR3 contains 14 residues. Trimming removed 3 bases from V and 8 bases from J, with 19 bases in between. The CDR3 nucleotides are TGCAGTGCTAGGATACACCGGGACGCTGGAACCCAGTACTTC. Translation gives CSARIHRDAGTQYF.

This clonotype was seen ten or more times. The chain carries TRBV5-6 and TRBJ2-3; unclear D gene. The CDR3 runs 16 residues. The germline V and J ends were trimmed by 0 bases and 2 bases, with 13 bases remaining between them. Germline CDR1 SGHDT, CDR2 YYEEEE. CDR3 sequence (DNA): TGTGCCAGCAGCTTGGTTGGCGACTTTTTCACAGATACGCAGTATTTT. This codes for CASSLVGDFFTDTQYF.

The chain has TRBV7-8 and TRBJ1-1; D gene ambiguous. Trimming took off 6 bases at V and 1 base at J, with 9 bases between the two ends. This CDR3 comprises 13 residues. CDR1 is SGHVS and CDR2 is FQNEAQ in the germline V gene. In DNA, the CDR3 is TGTGCCAGCAGTCGGGAAGAGAACACTGAAGCTTTCTTT. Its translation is CASSREENTEAFF.

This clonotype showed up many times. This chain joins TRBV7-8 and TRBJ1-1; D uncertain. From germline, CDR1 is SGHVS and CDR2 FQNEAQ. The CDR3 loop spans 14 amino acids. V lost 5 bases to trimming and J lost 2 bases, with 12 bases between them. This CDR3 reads CASSPSGGNTEAFF. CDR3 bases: TGTGCCAGCAGCCCCTCGGGTGGAAACACTGAAGCTTTCTTT.

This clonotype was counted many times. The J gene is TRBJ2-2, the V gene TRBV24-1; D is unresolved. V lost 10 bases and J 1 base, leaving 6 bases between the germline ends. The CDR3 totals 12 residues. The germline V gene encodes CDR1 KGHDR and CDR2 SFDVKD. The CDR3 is CATNENTGELFF. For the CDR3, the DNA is TGTGCCACTAATGAGAACACCGGGGAGCTGTTTTTT.

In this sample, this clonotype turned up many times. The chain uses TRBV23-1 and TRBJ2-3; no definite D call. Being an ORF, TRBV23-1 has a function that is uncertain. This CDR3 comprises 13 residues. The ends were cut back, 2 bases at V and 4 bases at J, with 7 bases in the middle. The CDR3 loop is CASSQPSPDTQYF. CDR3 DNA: TGCGCCAGCAGTCAACCTTCCCCAGATACGCAGTATTTT.

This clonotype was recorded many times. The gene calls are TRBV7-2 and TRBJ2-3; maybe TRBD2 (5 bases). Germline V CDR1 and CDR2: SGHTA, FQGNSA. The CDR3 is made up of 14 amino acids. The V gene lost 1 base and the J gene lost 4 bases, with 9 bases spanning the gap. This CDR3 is CASSLGGRADTQYF. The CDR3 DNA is TGTGCCAGCAGCTTAGGCGGGCGAGCAGATACGCAGTATTTT.

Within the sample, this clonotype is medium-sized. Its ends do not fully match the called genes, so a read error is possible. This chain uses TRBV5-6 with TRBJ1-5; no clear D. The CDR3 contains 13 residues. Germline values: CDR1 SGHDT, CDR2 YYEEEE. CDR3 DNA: TGTGCCAGCAGTTTGGGGAGCAATCAGCCCCAGCATTTT. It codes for CASSLGSNQPQHF.

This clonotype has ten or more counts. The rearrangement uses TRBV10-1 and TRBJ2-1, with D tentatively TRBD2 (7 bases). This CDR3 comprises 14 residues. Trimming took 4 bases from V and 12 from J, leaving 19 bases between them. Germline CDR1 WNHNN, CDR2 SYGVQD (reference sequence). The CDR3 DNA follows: TGCGCCAGCAGTGTGGACGCGGGGGCTCTCAGGCAGTTCTTC. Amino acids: CASSVDAGALRQFF.

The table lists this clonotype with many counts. The CDR3 protein is CASRLTDSTNLYEQYF. The CDR3 DNA sequence: TGTGCCAGCAGACTTACGGACAGCACCAATCTCTACGAGCAGTACTTC. V gene TRBV28 combines with J gene TRBJ2-7; a possible D gene is TRBD1 (6 bases). This CDR3 spans 16 amino acids. Germline CDR1 reads MDHEN; CDR2 reads SYDVKM. V gave up 6 bases and J gave up 3 bases, with 21 bases separating them.

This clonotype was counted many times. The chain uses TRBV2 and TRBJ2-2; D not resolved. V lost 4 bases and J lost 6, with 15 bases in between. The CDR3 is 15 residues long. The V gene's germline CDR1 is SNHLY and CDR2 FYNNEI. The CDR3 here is CASSVEELKAGELFF. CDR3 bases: TGTGCCAGCAGTGTAGAGGAACTGAAGGCCGGGGAGCTGTTTTTT.

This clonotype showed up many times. The CDR3 region has the DNA TGTGCCAGCAGCCGAAGGCTCTCGGACAGTAATTCACCCCTCCACTTT. Its translation: CASSRRLSDSNSPLHF. V gene TRBV4-2 combines with J gene TRBJ1-6, with D maybe TRBD1 (6 bases). The V gene lost 4 bases and the J gene lost 6 bases, with 16 bases spanning the gap. Germline V gives CDR1 LGHNA, CDR2 YNFKEQ. The CDR3 has 16 residues.

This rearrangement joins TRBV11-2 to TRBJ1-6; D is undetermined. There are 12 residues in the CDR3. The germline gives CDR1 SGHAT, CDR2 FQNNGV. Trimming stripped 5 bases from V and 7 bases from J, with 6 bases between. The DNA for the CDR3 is TGTGCCAGCAGCCCGCAAAATTCACCCCTCCACTTT. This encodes CASSPQNSPLHF.

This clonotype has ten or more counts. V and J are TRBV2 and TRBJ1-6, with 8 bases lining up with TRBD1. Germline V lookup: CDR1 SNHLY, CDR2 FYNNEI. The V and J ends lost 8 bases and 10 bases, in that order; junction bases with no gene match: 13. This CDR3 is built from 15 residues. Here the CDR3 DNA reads TGTGCCAGCTCCACCCGGACAGGGAGCAACTCACCCCTCCACTTT. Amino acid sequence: CASSTRTGSNSPLHF.

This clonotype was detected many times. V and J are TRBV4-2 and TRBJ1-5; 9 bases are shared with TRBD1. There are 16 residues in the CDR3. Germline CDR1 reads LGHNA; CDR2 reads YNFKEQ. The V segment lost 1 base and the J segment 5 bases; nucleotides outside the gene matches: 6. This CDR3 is CASSQVDRGEDQPQHF. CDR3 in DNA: TGTGCCAGCAGCCAAGTTGACAGGGGGGAGGATCAGCCCCAGCATTTT.

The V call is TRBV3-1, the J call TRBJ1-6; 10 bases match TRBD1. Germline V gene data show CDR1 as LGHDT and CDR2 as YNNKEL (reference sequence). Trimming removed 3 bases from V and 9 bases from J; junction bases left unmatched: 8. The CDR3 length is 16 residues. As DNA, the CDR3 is TGTGCCAGCAGCCAGACCCGACAGGGGGCGATTTCACCCCTCCACTTT. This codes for CASSQTRQGAISPLHF. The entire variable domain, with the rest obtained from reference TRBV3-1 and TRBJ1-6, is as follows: DTAVSQTPKYLVTQMGNDKSIKCEQNLGHDTMYWYKQDSKKFLKIMFSYNNKELIINETVPNRFSPKSPDKAHLNLHINSLELGDSAVYFCASSQTRQGAISPLHFGNGTRLTVT.

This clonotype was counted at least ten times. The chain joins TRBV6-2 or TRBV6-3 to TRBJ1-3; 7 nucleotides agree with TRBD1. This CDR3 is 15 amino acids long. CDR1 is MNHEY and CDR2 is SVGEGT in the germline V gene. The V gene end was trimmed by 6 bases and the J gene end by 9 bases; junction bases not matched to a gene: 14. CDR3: CASSRTGAVRSTIYF. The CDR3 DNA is TGTGCCAGCAGCCGTACAGGGGCCGTCCGGAGCACCATATATTTT.

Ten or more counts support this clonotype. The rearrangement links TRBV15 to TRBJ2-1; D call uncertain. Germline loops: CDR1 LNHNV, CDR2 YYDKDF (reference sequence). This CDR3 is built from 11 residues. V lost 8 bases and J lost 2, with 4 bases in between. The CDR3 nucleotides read TGTGCCACCGAGGCCTACAATGAGCAGTTCTTC. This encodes CATEAYNEQFF.

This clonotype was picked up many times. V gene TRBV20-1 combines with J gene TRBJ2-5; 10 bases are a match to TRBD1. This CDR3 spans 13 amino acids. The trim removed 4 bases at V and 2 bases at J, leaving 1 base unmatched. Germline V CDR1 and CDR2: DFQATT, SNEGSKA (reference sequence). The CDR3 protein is CSAMGQGQETQYF. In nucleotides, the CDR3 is TGCAGTGCTATGGGACAGGGGCAAGAGACCCAGTACTTC.

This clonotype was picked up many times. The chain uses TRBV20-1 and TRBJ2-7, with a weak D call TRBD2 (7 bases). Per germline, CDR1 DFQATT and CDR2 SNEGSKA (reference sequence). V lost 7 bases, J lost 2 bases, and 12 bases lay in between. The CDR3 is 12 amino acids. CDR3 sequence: CSVGGDAYEQYF. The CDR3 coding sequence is TGCAGTGTAGGGGGGGACGCCTACGAGCAGTACTTC.

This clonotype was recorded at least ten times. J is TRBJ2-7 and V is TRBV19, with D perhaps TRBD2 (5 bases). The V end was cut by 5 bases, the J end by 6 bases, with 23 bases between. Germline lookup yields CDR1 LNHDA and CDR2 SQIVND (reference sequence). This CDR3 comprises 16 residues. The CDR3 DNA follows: TGTGCCAGTAGTCCAAATAGAGGGTCCATAAAGCGCGAGCAGTACTTC. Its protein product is CASSPNRGSIKREQYF.